Below are 17 T cell receptor beta chains sequenced from a single sample in a study of blood T cells in healthy people across ages. A second PCR of 7 to 11 cycles used a sample-barcoded 5' primer and a J-beta primer mix. TCRdb passed the 5' RACE reads through MiXCR, listing each CDR3 protein once. The sample carries over 1.5 million distinct CDR3 sequences, about 50% recorded once. The sequencing sample was made of blood. Receptors were obtained from a woman in her forties in good health.

The V and J genes are TRBV7-2 and TRBJ1-2; tentative D call: TRBD1 (5 bases). V lost 5 bases to trimming and J lost 0 bases, with 16 bases between them. The germline V gene has CDR1 SGHTA and CDR2 FQGNSA. This CDR3 comprises 16 residues. CDR3 in amino acids: CASSGIDSRANYGYTF. The CDR3 coding sequence is TGTGCCAGCAGCGGAATAGACAGTAGAGCTAACTATGGCTACACCTTC.

A few counts support this clonotype. V usage is TRBV7-9 and J usage is TRBJ2-5; D possibly corresponds to TRBD2 (6 bases). Deletions cut 5 bases from V and 8 bases from J, with 21 bases between. CDR1 SEHNR and CDR2 FQNEAQ come from the germline V gene (reference sequence). This CDR3 contains 15 residues. This CDR3 reads CASSATGTLGGTQYF. Here the CDR3 DNA reads TGTGCCAGCAGCGCAACCGGGACCCTCGGGGGTACCCAGTACTTC. Using reference TRBV7-9 and TRBJ2-5 for the parts outside the CDR3, the full variable domain is DTGVSQNPRHKITKRGQNVTFRCDPISEHNRLYWYRQTLGQGPEFLTYFQNEAQLEKSRLLSDRFSAERPKGSFSTLEIQRTEQGDSAMYLCASSATGTLGGTQYFGPGTRLLVL.

V usage is TRBV7-9 and J usage is TRBJ2-1; TRBD2 aligns across 8 bases. Germline lookup yields CDR1 SEHNR and CDR2 FQNEAQ (reference sequence). CDR3 length equals 15 residues. V dropped 1 base and J dropped 5; count of bases not matched to a gene: 4. CDR3 coding DNA: TGTGCCAGCAGCTTAGAACTAGCGGAGCACAATGAGCAGTTCTTC. This codes for CASSLELAEHNEQFF.

This chain connects TRBV7-9 to TRBJ2-4; D unresolved. The germline V gene has CDR1 SEHNR and CDR2 FQNEAQ (reference sequence). V was cut by 0 bases and J by 1 base, with 13 bases left in between. The CDR3 runs to 17 residues. The CDR3 loop reads CASSLAGHREAKNIQYF. In DNA, the CDR3 is TGTGCCAGCAGCTTAGCCGGGCATCGTGAGGCCAAAAACATTCAGTACTTC.

The chain uses TRBV7-2 and TRBJ1-2, with 7 nucleotides matching TRBD1. Germline V CDR1 and CDR2: SGHTA, FQGNSA. This CDR3 region has 16 residues. J was trimmed by 4 bases and V by 1 base; bases with no gene match: 9. The CDR3 loop reads CASSLGPGQLAYGYTF. The CDR3 nucleotides are TGTGCCAGCAGCTTAGGGCCGGGACAGCTAGCCTATGGCTACACCTTC.

The chain combines TRBV20-1 with TRBJ2-5, with 13 positions matching TRBD2. The CDR3 is made up of 16 amino acids. With V trimmed by 3 bases and J by 1 base, 5 bases remained unmatched. Germline values: CDR1 DFQATT, CDR2 SNEGSKA (reference sequence). The CDR3 reads CSARAGLAGAQETQYF. The CDR3 region has the DNA TGCAGTGCTAGGGCAGGACTAGCGGGGGCCCAAGAGACCCAGTACTTC.

This clonotype was picked up many times. The chain is built from TRBV6-2 or TRBV6-3 and TRBJ2-6; 9 positions match TRBD2. Losses at the gene ends were 6 bases for V and 1 base for J; bases not matched to a gene: 16. The CDR3 sequence is 20 residues long. Germline lookup yields CDR1 MNHEY and CDR2 SVGEGT. The CDR3 here is CASSFPFSGGGFSGANVLTF. The CDR3 DNA reads as TGTGCCAGCAGCTTTCCTTTTAGCGGGGGAGGCTTTTCTGGGGCCAACGTCCTGACTTTC.

This clonotype was observed a few times. The chain carries TRBV4-1 and TRBJ2-4; possibly TRBD1 for D (5 bases). Germline CDR1 reads MGHRA; CDR2 reads YSYEKL. CDR3 length equals 13 residues. The V gene lost 0 bases and the J gene lost 13 bases, with 13 bases spanning the gap. In DNA form, the CDR3 reads TGCGCCAGCAGCCAAGACAGGGTGTGGTCCCAGTACTTC. Its translation: CASSQDRVWSQYF.

The rearrangement links TRBV2 to TRBJ2-7, with 7 bases aligning to TRBD1. Germline CDR1 and CDR2: SNHLY and FYNNEI. This CDR3 contains 16 residues. Trimming took 4 bases from V and 2 from J; bases not matched to a gene: 11. The CDR3 coding sequence is TGTGCCAGCAGTGTTAGTGTGGAGACAGGGCCCTACGAGCAGTACTTC. It yields the protein CASSVSVETGPYEQYF.

The genes are TRBV20-1 and TRBJ1-6; the D is unclear. The CDR3 is 12 amino acids. Germline V lookup: CDR1 DFQATT, CDR2 SNEGSKA (reference sequence). The V end was cut by 7 bases, the J end by 10 bases, with 14 bases between. CDR3 nucleotide sequence: TGCAGTGTCCGTTCCTTGAACTCACCCCTCCACTTT. Its translation is CSVRSLNSPLHF.

This CDR3 is CASSSGGDSNTEAFF. The DNA of the CDR3 is TGCGCCAGCAGCTCAGGAGGGGACAGCAACACTGAAGCTTTCTTT. V usage is TRBV5-1 and J usage is TRBJ1-1; 7 bases agree with TRBD1. V lost 3 bases and J lost 2; bases outside the gene matches: 7. Germline CDR1 and CDR2: SGHRS and YFSETQ. This CDR3 has 15 amino acids.

This clonotype was seen only a few times. The rearrangement links TRBV10-3 to TRBJ2-3; a possible D gene is TRBD1 (6 bases). The CDR3 sequence is 13 residues long. Germline CDR1 reads ENHRY; CDR2 reads SYGVKD. Trimming took off 7 bases at V and 5 bases at J, with 13 bases between the two ends. CDR3 DNA sequence: TGTGCCATCACCCGACAGGAAAGAGATACGCAGTATTTT. Translated, it gives CAITRQERDTQYF.

This clonotype has more than one count but fewer than ten. The rearrangement links TRBV4-3 to TRBJ2-3, with 12 nucleotides matching TRBD2. From germline, CDR1 is LGHNA and CDR2 YSLEER. The trim removed 1 base at V and 1 base at J, leaving 3 bases unmatched. The CDR3 is made up of 17 amino acids. The CDR3 nucleotides are TGCGCCAGCAGCCAAGCCCGACTAGCGGGGGGCACAGATACGCAGTATTTT. Encoded protein: CASSQARLAGGTDTQYF.

The J gene is TRBJ2-3, the V gene TRBV7-9; a possible D gene is TRBD1 (6 bases). The CDR3 extends over 15 amino acids. V gave up 4 bases and J gave up 0 bases, with 11 bases separating them. Germline CDR1 and CDR2: SEHNR and FQNEAQ (reference sequence). The CDR3 protein is CASSSIQGSTDTQYF. The CDR3, as DNA: TGTGCCAGCAGCTCTATACAGGGTAGCACAGATACGCAGTATTTT.

The chain combines TRBV27 with TRBJ1-5; D gene unclear. Between the trimmed V and J ends, which lost 5 bases and 0 bases, there was a span of 11 bases. This CDR3 has 15 residues. In germline, CDR1 is MNHEY, CDR2 SMNVEV (reference sequence). The CDR3 sequence: CASSIHLHSNQPQHF. In DNA form, the CDR3 reads TGTGCCAGCAGTATCCACCTACATAGCAATCAGCCCCAGCATTTT.

This clonotype showed up many times. The chain recombines TRBV29-1 with TRBJ2-4; D gene ambiguous. Germline CDR1 and CDR2: SQVTM and ANQGSEA. Trimming removed 1 base at V and 5 bases at J, with 3 bases between. The CDR3 is 11 amino acids. The CDR3 here is CSVEVENIQYF. In DNA form, the CDR3 reads TGCAGCGTTGAAGTTGAAAACATTCAGTACTTC.

The chain carries TRBV7-8 and TRBJ2-1, with 9 bases identical to TRBD2. The germline CDR1 and CDR2 sequences are SGHVS and FQNEAQ. V was pared by 0 bases and J by 7 bases, with 10 bases of the junction left unmatched. The CDR3 loop spans 17 amino acids. CDR3 bases: TGTGCCAGCAGCTTAGCGCGACCGCGGGGGGGCCAGAATGAGCAGTTCTTC. Residues: CASSLARPRGGQNEQFF.